These T cell receptor beta chains were read from a single sample in a study of blood T cell repertoires in COVID-19. The assay was immunoSEQ multiplex PCR, and TCRdb's table has in-frame clones only and misses some. The sample shows roughly 250,000 clones, approximately 86% of them seen only once. Sequencing was done on a sample of PBMCs or T cells enriched from blood (not recorded which). These receptors originate from a woman in her 50s who had recovered from COVID-19. The CDR3 runs from the conserved cysteine through the conserved F or W. Each record gives: clone size, V gene, D gene, J gene, CDR3 DNA, CDR3 protein. D genes are given only for firm matches. Size tells how often a clone was seen (once, few, many) or the class of an expanded clone, and some rows leave it out.

NA	TRBV28	TRBD1	TRBJ2-6	TGTGCCAGCAGTTACTTCGGACAGGGAGGGGCCAACGTCCTGACTTTC	CASSYFGQGGANVLTF
NA	TRBV27	NA	TRBJ2-7	TGTGCCAGCAGTTTATCTGTGCGGCATACTATCTACGAGCAGTACTTC	CASSLSVRHTIYEQYF
NA	TRBV5-1	TRBD2	TRBJ2-1	TGCGCCAGCAGCTTGGAGGGGACTAGCGGGACCCATTTCTACAATGAGCAGTTCTTC	CASSLEGTSGTHFYNEQFF
NA	TRBV24-1	TRBD1	TRBJ1-5	TGTGCCACCAGTTTGGACAGGCGTAATCAGCCCCAGCATTTT	CATSLDRRNQPQHF
NA	TRBV7-9	TRBD2	TRBJ2-1	TGTGCCAGCAGCTTAGAGTCCCGGGACTATTACAATGAGCAGTTCTTC	CASSLESRDYYNEQFF
NA	TRBV10-1	NA	TRBJ2-1	TGCGCCAGCCGCACAGACAGTAAACGTGTGAATGAGCAGTTCTTC	CASRTDSKRVNEQFF
NA	TRBV9	NA	TRBJ2-2	TGTGCCAGCAGCGTCGGGACTCGATCTAACACCGGGGAGCTGTTTTTT	CASSVGTRSNTGELFF
NA	TRBV12-1	NA	TRBJ2-7	TGTGCCAGCAGCTTAAAACAGGGGTTAAACTACGAGCAGTACTTC	CASSLKQGLNYEQYF
NA	TRBV19	TRBD1	TRBJ1-5	TGTGCCAGTAACAACAGGGGGCGCGGCAATCAGCCCCAGCATTTT	CASNNRGRGNQPQHF
NA	TRBV30	NA	TRBJ2-7	TGTGCCTGGAGTGTAGTATTGACGGAGGAAGGGGAGCAGTACTTC	CAWSVVLTEEGEQYF
NA	TRBV27	NA	TRBJ2-3	TGTGCCAGCAGTTTCGGCGGGACGCGCACAGATACGCAGTATTTT	CASSFGGTRTDTQYF
NA	TRBV15	NA	TRBJ2-3	TGTGCCACCAGCACCGCGGAGAGGCCTAGCACAGATACGCAGTATTTT	CATSTAERPSTDTQYF
NA	TRBV30	TRBD2	TRBJ2-1	TGTGCCTGGAGACCCTCCCGAGGACTAGCGAGCAATGAGCAGTTCTTC	CAWRPSRGLASNEQFF
few	TRBV7-7	TRBD1	TRBJ1-4	TGTGCTAGCAGCGTCCGACAGGGGCCTAATGAAAAACTGTTTTTT	CASSVRQGPNEKLFF
NA	TRBV7-2	NA	TRBJ2-7	TGTGCCAGCAGCATTACGAGACAGTTAGCCTACGAGCAGTACTTC	CASSITRQLAYEQYF